The 29 T cell receptor beta chains listed next were all sequenced from one sample in a study of spatial heterogeneity in lung cancer. Time point in this sample: sample taken at primary tumor resection. TCRdb re-called the 5' RACE reads with MiXCR, one entry per CDR3 protein. The sample records more than 35,000 distinct CDR3 sequences, about 5.2% being singletons. The sample in question was PBMCs, obtained at surgery. Every receptor here comes from a female donor with early-stage non-small cell lung cancer.

This clonotype was recorded a few times. This chain connects TRBV2 to TRBJ2-2, with D tentatively TRBD2 (6 bases). V shed 0 bases and J shed 6 bases, with 8 bases lying between them. The CDR3 runs 14 residues. CDR1 is SNHLY, CDR2 FYNNEI, per germline. In DNA form, the CDR3 reads TGTGCCAGCAGTGAAGCGGGGGAGGCCGGGGAGCTGTTTTTT. Its translation: CASSEAGEAGELFF.

This clonotype showed up many times. The chain links TRBV6-5 to TRBJ2-1; TRBD1 might be the D (5 bases). Germline lookup yields CDR1 MNHEY and CDR2 SVGAGI. V shed 2 bases and J shed 4 bases, with 12 bases lying between them. This CDR3 has 15 amino acids. CDR3 sequence: CASSYAAQAYNEQFF. CDR3 nucleotide sequence: TGTGCCAGCAGTTACGCCGCACAGGCTTACAATGAGCAGTTCTTC.

The chain joins TRBV7-6 to TRBJ2-2; 7 bases match TRBD1. Germline V gene sequence: CDR1 SGHVS, CDR2 FNYEAQ. V gave up 6 bases and J gave up 6 bases; unmatched junction bases: 13. The CDR3 length is 16 residues. The CDR3 region has the DNA TGTGCCAGCAGACCCGGGGACAGCGATCGCTCCGGGGAGCTGTTTTTT. Translating it yields CASRPGDSDRSGELFF.

This clonotype was observed at least ten times. V gene TRBV24-1 combines with J gene TRBJ2-3, with D uncertain. The germline V gene encodes CDR1 KGHDR and CDR2 SFDVKD. Trimming cost V 4 bases and J 6 bases, with 10 bases left between them. The CDR3 loop spans 13 amino acids. The CDR3 DNA follows: TGTGCCACCAGTGACCTATTGGGGGATACGCAGTATTTT. It translates to CATSDLLGDTQYF.

This clonotype was recorded many times. The chain has TRBV20-1 and TRBJ2-5; 10 bases fit TRBD1. The CDR3 totals 12 residues. CDR1 DFQATT and CDR2 SNEGSKA come from the germline V gene (reference sequence). The ends lost 5 bases at V and 5 bases at J; junction bases unmatched: 2. The CDR3 loop is CSADRGLETQYF. The DNA of the CDR3 is TGCAGTGCTGACAGGGGGCTGGAGACCCAGTACTTC.

This clonotype was counted ten times or more. V usage is TRBV3-1 and J usage is TRBJ2-5, with 8 bases fitting TRBD1. This CDR3 spans 17 amino acids. J gave up 5 bases and V 0 bases, and 11 bases lay outside the gene matches. The germline V gene has CDR1 LGHDT and CDR2 YNNKEL (reference sequence). The CDR3, as DNA: TGTGCCAGCAGCCAAGAAGTCGGGACAGGCCGCGGTGAGACCCAGTACTTC. This translates into CASSQEVGTGRGETQYF.

This clonotype was picked up many times. CDR3 sequence: CASTWGLNTGELFF. The CDR3 coding sequence is TGTGCCAGCACCTGGGGACTGAACACCGGGGAGCTGTTTTTT. This chain links TRBV27 with TRBJ2-2, with D possibly being TRBD2 (6 bases). Germline values: CDR1 MNHEY, CDR2 SMNVEV (reference sequence). V was shortened by 7 bases and J by 1 base, with 10 bases between the two germline ends. CDR3 size: 14 residues.

This clonotype was counted at least ten times. This sequence joins TRBV7-3 and TRBJ2-3, with 9 bases identical to TRBD1. CDR1 SGHTA and CDR2 FQGTGA come from the germline V gene. Losses at the gene ends were 2 bases for V and 2 bases for J; bases not matched to a gene: 5. This CDR3 spans 16 amino acids. The DNA for the CDR3 is TGTGCCAGCAGCTTAGGACAGGGGACCCCCACAGATACGCAGTATTTT. It codes for CASSLGQGTPTDTQYF.

A few counts support this clonotype. J is TRBJ2-5 and V is TRBV2; the D is unclear. CDR3 length: 13 amino acids. CDR1 is SNHLY and CDR2 is FYNNEI in the germline V gene. V lost 4 bases, J lost 2 bases, and 8 bases lay in between. CDR3 DNA sequence: TGTGCCAGCAGTGTAGTCAAACAAGAGACCCAGTACTTC. Its translation: CASSVVKQETQYF.

This clonotype was detected ten times or more. The chain couples TRBV9 to TRBJ2-1; possible D gene TRBD2, 6 bases. Between the trimmed V and J ends, which lost 1 base and 9 bases, there was a span of 14 bases. The CDR3 sequence is 14 residues long. Germline CDR1 is SGDLS and CDR2 is YYNGEE. The CDR3 is CASSVIAADGEQFF. The CDR3 region has the DNA TGTGCCAGCAGCGTAATAGCGGCCGATGGTGAGCAGTTCTTC.

At least ten counts were recorded for this clonotype. The chain uses TRBV28 and TRBJ2-3, with TRBD1 matching over 8 bases. This CDR3 comprises 15 residues. V lost 3 bases and J lost 4; bases outside the gene matches: 6. Germline CDR1 MDHEN, CDR2 SYDVKM. This CDR3 is CASSLAGGRADTQYF. The CDR3 DNA sequence: TGTGCCAGCAGTTTGGCAGGGGGCAGGGCAGATACGCAGTATTTT.

The chain joins TRBV4-1 to TRBJ1-2, with 7 bases matching TRBD1. Germline values: CDR1 MGHRA, CDR2 YSYEKL. V gave up 1 base and J gave up 10 bases; unmatched junction bases: 9. The CDR3 is 14 amino acids. This CDR3 reads CASSQARTGRNYTF. For the CDR3, the DNA is TGCGCCAGCAGCCAAGCTCGGACAGGCCGCAACTACACCTTC.

The V gene is TRBV7-7, the J gene TRBJ2-7; 7 nucleotides agree with TRBD1. In germline, CDR1 is SSHAT, CDR2 FNYEAQ (reference sequence). The trim removed 9 bases at V and 2 bases at J, leaving 7 bases unmatched. The CDR3 has 13 residues. This CDR3 is CARKQGSAYEQYF. The CDR3 DNA reads as TGTGCCAGAAAACAGGGGTCCGCCTACGAGCAGTACTTC.

As DNA, the CDR3 is TGCAGTGCTAGCCAGCCGCCCCAGCATTTT. It is translated as CSASQPPQHF. The V and J genes are TRBV20-1 and TRBJ1-5; no clear D. This CDR3 is 10 amino acids long. Germline assignment: CDR1 DFQATT and CDR2 SNEGSKA (reference sequence). V was shortened by 3 bases and J by 9 bases, with 6 bases between the two germline ends.

By its share, this clonotype is medium-sized. The chain carries TRBV10-3 and TRBJ1-1; unclear D gene. The CDR3 is 13 residues long. The germline gives CDR1 ENHRY, CDR2 SYGVKD. Trimming removed 6 bases at V and 0 bases at J, with 8 bases between. The CDR3 protein is CAIRLTLNTEAFF. The CDR3, as DNA: TGTGCCATCAGACTGACACTGAACACTGAAGCTTTCTTT.

This clonotype occurred many times. The gene calls are TRBV10-3 and TRBJ2-1; tentative D call: TRBD2 (5 bases). The CDR3 has 16 residues. Trimming cost V 3 bases and J 2 bases, with 14 bases left between them. Germline-derived CDR1 and CDR2 are ENHRY and SYGVKD. The CDR3 DNA reads as TGTGCCATCAGTGAAGGTGCGAGCGGTGCCTACAATGAGCAGTTCTTC. Translation: CAISEGASGAYNEQFF.

The chain recombines TRBV5-5 with TRBJ2-5; the D call may be TRBD1 or TRBD2 (6 bases each). V was trimmed by 3 bases and J by 7 bases, leaving 16 bases between them. Per the germline V gene, CDR1 is SGHKS and CDR2 is YYEKEE (reference sequence). This CDR3 region has 14 residues. The chain's CDR3 is CASSSYGGPGTQYF. The DNA of the CDR3 is TGTGCCAGCAGCTCCTATGGGGGGCCGGGGACCCAGTACTTC.

This clonotype appeared many times. CDR3 sequence: CASSLWGGSNQPQHF. CDR3 coding DNA: TGCGCCAGCAGCTTGTGGGGGGGTAGCAATCAGCCCCAGCATTTT. The J gene is TRBJ1-5, the V gene TRBV5-1, with D possibly matching TRBD1 (5 bases). V dropped 1 base and J dropped 0 bases, with 8 bases sitting between them. Germline-derived CDR1 and CDR2 are SGHRS and YFSETQ. CDR3 length equals 15 residues.

This sequence joins TRBV5-6 and TRBJ1-3; D may be TRBD1 (6 bases). The V end was cut by 3 bases, the J end by 1 base, with 17 bases between. The CDR3 totals 17 residues. The V gene's germline CDR1 is SGHDT and CDR2 YYEEEE. CDR3 amino acids: CASSSGQLTLSGNTIYF. CDR3 nucleotides: TGTGCCAGCAGCTCCGGACAGTTAACTCTTTCTGGAAACACCATATATTTT.

This clonotype was counted ten times or more. The V and J genes are TRBV24-1 and TRBJ2-2, with 8 bases fitting TRBD2. From germline, CDR1 is KGHDR and CDR2 SFDVKD. J gave up 4 bases and V 6 bases, and 12 bases lay outside the gene matches. This CDR3 contains 17 residues. The CDR3 is CATSRPIGLAATGELFF. As DNA, the CDR3 is TGTGCCACCAGTCGCCCGATCGGACTAGCTGCCACCGGGGAGCTGTTTTTT.

This clonotype was observed at least ten times. This chain links TRBV11-3 with TRBJ2-7; D might be TRBD1 (5 bases). The CDR3 spans 16 residues. Germline-derived CDR1 and CDR2 are SGHNT and YENEEA. The V and J ends lost 0 bases and 1 base respectively, with 13 bases between them. This chain's CDR3 is CASSLDWTRESYEQYF. The CDR3 DNA follows: TGTGCCAGCAGCTTAGACTGGACACGCGAGTCCTACGAGCAGTACTTC.

There are many counts of this clonotype. This chain links TRBV9 with TRBJ2-5; D is perhaps TRBD2 (5 bases). This CDR3 is 14 amino acids long. V gave up 3 bases and J gave up 5 bases, with 14 bases separating them. Germline V lookup: CDR1 SGDLS, CDR2 YYNGEE. The CDR3 loop reads CASSALTGSETQYF. CDR3 DNA: TGTGCCAGCAGCGCCTTGACGGGGTCCGAGACCCAGTACTTC.

In its sample, this clonotype was seen many times. The genes are TRBV20-1 and TRBJ1-4; D unresolved. Germline V CDR1 and CDR2: DFQATT, SNEGSKA (reference sequence). V was clipped by 5 bases and J by 7 bases, with 14 bases between them. The CDR3 length is 13 residues. CDR3 protein: CSAPNVGAEKLFF. DNA for the CDR3: TGCAGTGCTCCCAACGTAGGTGCTGAAAAACTGTTTTTT.

This chain joins TRBV6-1 and TRBJ2-3, with 7 bases fitting TRBD1. This CDR3 has 13 residues. The V gene's germline CDR1 is MNHNS and CDR2 SASEGT. V shed 3 bases and J 4 bases; nucleotides not matched to a gene: 1. As DNA, the CDR3 is TGTGCCAGCAGTGACGGGACAGCAGATACGCAGTATTTT. Translating it yields CASSDGTADTQYF.

This clonotype was counted ten times or more. CDR3 sequence reads: CSARGSATNTEAFF. In nucleotides, the CDR3 is TGCAGTGCCCGTGGTTCGGCCACGAACACTGAAGCTTTCTTT. The chain has TRBV20-1 and TRBJ1-1; D not certain. The germline V gene has CDR1 DFQATT and CDR2 SNEGSKA (reference sequence). V was cut by 6 bases and J by 1 base, with 15 bases left in between. CDR3 length equals 14 residues.

This clonotype was detected ten times or more. The CDR3 here is CASSPRGQGNSPLHF. CDR3 sequence (DNA): TGTGCCAGCAGTCCAAGGGGACAGGGGAATTCACCCCTCCACTTT. The genes are TRBV6-5 and TRBJ1-6; 10 positions match TRBD1. The V and J ends lost 5 bases and 7 bases, in that order; junction bases with no gene match: 5. CDR3 length: 15 residues. The germline V gene has CDR1 MNHEY and CDR2 SVGAGI.

This clonotype came up many times. J is TRBJ2-7 and V is TRBV12-3 or TRBV12-4; D not certain. V shed 2 bases and J shed 7 bases, with 6 bases lying between them. This CDR3 is 11 amino acids long. For the CDR3, the DNA is TGTGCCAGCAGTTTACTGGGGGAGCAGTACTTC. Translation gives CASSLLGEQYF.

The chain links TRBV6-5 to TRBJ1-1; no clear D gene. This CDR3 contains 14 residues. From germline, CDR1 is MNHEY and CDR2 SVGAGI. The V end was cut by 8 bases, the J end by 1 base, with 14 bases between. The CDR3 reads CASLNRLPNTEAFF. The CDR3 coding sequence is TGTGCCAGCTTGAACCGGCTGCCGAACACTGAAGCTTTCTTT.

The CDR3 loop reads CASSPPGEDDTGELFF. The CDR3 region has the DNA TGTGCCAGCTCACCACCAGGGGAGGACGACACCGGGGAGCTGTTTTTT. The rearrangement joins TRBV18 to TRBJ2-2; a possible D gene is TRBD2 (6 bases). With 0 bases removed from V and 3 bases from J, the gap between germline ends came to 11 bases. Germline V gene sequence: CDR1 KGHSH, CDR2 LQKENI. CDR3 length: 16 amino acids.